This passage covers 30 T cell receptor beta chains from one sample sequenced in a study of identical twins. MiXCR, run by TCRdb on the 5' RACE reads, gives a single entry per CDR3 protein. The sample has hundreds of thousands of distinct CDR3 sequences; roughly 20% are singletons. This same sample was also taken into another study, of T cells expressing NK-cell markers.

Material: PBMCs. These receptor sequences come from a woman between 18 and 29 years old in good health.

This clonotype has ten or more counts. This rearrangement joins TRBV5-6 to TRBJ2-6; D unresolved. CDR1 and CDR2 (germline): SGHDT, YYEEEE. V gave up 2 bases and J gave up 0 bases, with 3 bases separating them. CDR3 length equals 14 residues. The CDR3 loop reads CASSFFSGANVLTF. The CDR3 DNA reads as TGTGCCAGCAGCTTCTTCTCTGGGGCCAACGTCCTGACTTTC.

This clonotype was recorded a few times. The rearrangement links TRBV5-1 to TRBJ1-1, with D unresolved. This CDR3 comprises 12 residues. Germline CDR1 is SGHRS and CDR2 is YFSETQ. With 4 bases removed from V and 10 bases from J, the gap between germline ends came to 14 bases. The CDR3 is CASSRIGGLAFF. The CDR3 bases are TGCGCCAGCAGCCGGATAGGTGGCTTAGCTTTCTTT.

This clonotype was seen many times. The germline gene is not matched at one end of the junction; a read error may be the cause. The chain links TRBV6-1 to TRBJ2-7; TRBD2 aligns across 9 bases. Germline assignment: CDR1 MNHNS and CDR2 SASEGT. The CDR3 is made up of 15 amino acids. CDR3 residues: CASREAGGSSYEQYF. CDR3 nucleotides: TGTGCCAGCAGAGAAGCGGGGGGAAGCTCCTACGAGCAGTACTTC.

This clonotype was seen a few times. This chain joins TRBV18 and TRBJ2-7, with D hard to call. The CDR3 sequence is 13 residues long. The V gene's germline CDR1 is KGHSH and CDR2 LQKENI. V lost 4 bases to trimming and J lost 0 bases, with 7 bases between them. The CDR3 spells CASSQTDSYEQYF. In DNA, the CDR3 is TGTGCCAGCTCACAAACTGACTCCTACGAGCAGTACTTC.

This clonotype was seen at least ten times. The chain employs TRBV5-8 and TRBJ1-1; 7 bases are a match to TRBD1. CDR3 length: 14 amino acids. The junction had 5 bases not matched to a gene; V was cut back by 4 bases and J by 2 bases. Germline CDR1 SGHTS, CDR2 YDEGEE. The CDR3 is CASSLGQFNTEAFF. CDR3 nucleotides: TGTGCCAGCAGCCTGGGACAGTTTAACACTGAAGCTTTCTTT.

This clonotype occurred a few times. This could be a read error, since a much larger clone is one nucleotide away. The chain combines TRBV20-1 with TRBJ2-1; maybe TRBD2 (5 bases). Germline CDR1 is DFQATT and CDR2 is SNEGSKA (reference sequence). The CDR3 sequence is 17 residues long. The CDR3 DNA follows: TGCTGTGCTAGAGATCTCTTCAGTAGGCGGGCGGCAAATGAGCAGTTCTTC. Amino acid sequence: CCARDLFSRRAANEQFF.

The V call is TRBV20-1, the J call TRBJ2-7, with TRBD2 matching 7 bases. The V and J ends lost 6 bases and 7 bases, in that order; junction bases with no gene match: 12. From germline, CDR1 is DFQATT and CDR2 SNEGSKA (reference sequence). The CDR3 contains 13 residues. The CDR3 sequence is CSATGGDSWEQYF. The DNA for the CDR3 is TGCAGTGCAACTGGGGGGGACTCGTGGGAGCAGTACTTC.

This clonotype has at least ten counts. The chain couples TRBV20-1 to TRBJ1-4, with D tentatively TRBD1 (5 bases). The V end lost 5 bases, the J end lost 7 bases, and 14 bases lay between the germline ends. The CDR3 contains 13 residues. Germline V gene data show CDR1 as DFQATT and CDR2 as SNEGSKA (reference sequence). In DNA form, the CDR3 reads TGCAGTGCTGTACACCGGGACCGTGAAAAACTGTTTTTT. Protein sequence: CSAVHRDREKLFF.

The genes are TRBV12-3 or TRBV12-4 and TRBJ2-1, with 7 positions matching TRBD1. The CDR3 has 15 amino acids. Trimming took 1 base from V and 5 from J; bases not matched to a gene: 5. The CDR3 DNA follows: TGTGCCAGCAGTTTAGGGACAGGTGGACACAATGAGCAGTTCTTC. Amino acids: CASSLGTGGHNEQFF.

This clonotype was recorded a few times. This sequence joins TRBV12-3 or TRBV12-4 and TRBJ2-2; 8 bases are shared with TRBD2. The CDR3 length is 15 residues. V dropped 7 bases and J dropped 5; count of bases not matched to a gene: 9. CDR3 in amino acids: CASTLGTSRTGELFF. The DNA of the CDR3 is TGTGCCAGCACCCTTGGGACTAGTCGGACCGGGGAGCTGTTTTTT.

This clonotype was found a few times. The V gene is TRBV28, the J gene TRBJ2-5, with a weak D call TRBD1 (5 bases). Germline-derived CDR1 and CDR2 are MDHEN and SYDVKM. The CDR3 contains 14 residues. V lost 3 bases, J lost 2 bases, and 10 bases lay in between. The CDR3 nucleotides read TGTGCCAGCAGTTTTTCCAGGGCACAAGAGACCCAGTACTTC. Residues: CASSFSRAQETQYF.

The chain recombines TRBV14 with TRBJ2-1; 8 positions match TRBD1. This CDR3 has 13 amino acids. With V trimmed by 9 bases and J by 7 bases, 8 bases remained unmatched. CDR1 is SGHDN and CDR2 is FVKESK in the germline V gene. This chain's CDR3 is CASRQGNGNEQFF. The CDR3 DNA follows: TGTGCCAGTAGACAGGGGAATGGTAATGAGCAGTTCTTC.

The gene calls are TRBV29-1 and TRBJ2-1; 9 bases align to TRBD1. J lost 13 bases, V lost 6 bases, and 7 bases had no gene match. This CDR3 has 11 amino acids. In germline, CDR1 is SQVTM, CDR2 ANQGSEA. DNA of the CDR3: TGCAGCGTCCTCACAGGGGGCTTCCAGTTCTTC. Protein product: CSVLTGGFQFF.

The chain couples TRBV7-9 to TRBJ2-3; D unclear. The CDR3 runs 14 residues. V lost 11 bases and J 0 bases, leaving 15 bases between the germline ends. The germline V gene encodes CDR1 SEHNR and CDR2 FQNEAQ (reference sequence). For the CDR3, the DNA is TGTGCCTTCCACACCTACGTTAGCACAGATACGCAGTATTTT. Translated: CAFHTYVSTDTQYF.

The chain has TRBV12-3 or TRBV12-4 and TRBJ2-1; D not certain. CDR3 length equals 13 residues. V was shortened by 3 bases and J by 8 bases, with 11 bases between the two germline ends. The CDR3 DNA is TGTGCCAGCAGTTTTGTATTTGGGTATGAGCAGTTCTTC. It encodes CASSFVFGYEQFF.

There are many counts of this clonotype. V and J are TRBV12-3 or TRBV12-4 and TRBJ1-2; unclear D gene. The CDR3 has 13 amino acids. V lost 6 bases and J lost 7, with 15 bases in between. The CDR3 coding sequence is TGTGCCAGCAGCCAGAGGTCGCAGCGTGGCTACACCTTC. Protein: CASSQRSQRGYTF.

The CDR3: CATSPVAPNREQYF. In DNA form, the CDR3 reads TGTGCCACCAGCCCCGTGGCCCCGAATCGTGAGCAGTACTTC. This chain connects TRBV15 to TRBJ2-7; D call uncertain. V lost 5 bases and J lost 7, with 18 bases in between. Germline V gene data show CDR1 as LNHNV and CDR2 as YYDKDF (reference sequence). The CDR3 has 14 amino acids.

The chain carries TRBV7-8 and TRBJ2-3; 15 nucleotides agree with TRBD2. The CDR3 sequence is 16 residues long. V shed 5 bases, J shed 0 bases, and the junction held 0 bases outside the gene matches. Germline V gene lookup returns CDR1 SGHVS and CDR2 FQNEAQ. In nucleotides, the CDR3 is TGTGCCAGCAGCGGGACTAGCGGGAGGAGCACAGATACGCAGTATTTT. Its translation: CASSGTSGRSTDTQYF.

This clonotype was seen a few times. The chain combines TRBV20-1 with TRBJ1-5; 8 positions match TRBD1. With V trimmed by 3 bases and J by 5 bases, 6 bases remained unmatched. CDR1 and CDR2 from the germline V gene are DFQATT and SNEGSKA (reference sequence). The CDR3 contains 14 residues. CDR3 protein: CSASPGQAYQPQHF. The CDR3 DNA sequence: TGCAGTGCTAGCCCGGGACAGGCATATCAGCCCCAGCATTTT.

The rearrangement uses TRBV29-1 and TRBJ2-3; D may match TRBD1 or TRBD2 (6 bases each). Trimming cost V 0 bases and J 5 bases, with 18 bases left between them. This CDR3 is 16 amino acids long. From germline, CDR1 is SQVTM and CDR2 ANQGSEA. CDR3 coding DNA: TGCAGCGTTGAAGATCGATACAGGGCTAGCGAAGATACGCAGTATTTT. Protein product: CSVEDRYRASEDTQYF.

The sample holds many counts of this clonotype. This chain joins TRBV20-1 and TRBJ2-1, with 7 nucleotides matching TRBD2. J lost 6 bases, V lost 4 bases, and 9 bases had no gene match. The CDR3 loop spans 14 amino acids. The germline CDR1 and CDR2 sequences are DFQATT and SNEGSKA (reference sequence). The CDR3 sequence is CSATRPREGNEQFF. CDR3 DNA: TGCAGTGCTACACGGCCCAGGGAGGGCAATGAGCAGTTCTTC.

The chain couples TRBV6-2 or TRBV6-3 to TRBJ1-1, with unresolved D. V was shortened by 0 bases and J by 1 base, with 18 bases between the two germline ends. The CDR3 sequence is 18 residues long. Germline CDR1 is MNHEY and CDR2 is SVGEGT. CDR3 nucleotides: TGTGCCAGCAGTTACTCCTTATGGGTCCCACTCCAGAACACTGAAGCTTTCTTT. It translates to CASSYSLWVPLQNTEAFF.

This rearrangement joins TRBV12-3 or TRBV12-4 to TRBJ2-1; 12 bases agree with TRBD2. Trimming took 5 bases from V and 8 from J; bases not matched to a gene: 7. The CDR3 length is 15 residues. The CDR3 spells CASSLRTSGTDEQFF. CDR3 sequence (DNA): TGTGCCAGCAGTCTCCGGACTAGCGGGACGGATGAGCAGTTCTTC.

V gene TRBV7-2 combines with J gene TRBJ1-4, with D unresolved. The CDR3 loop spans 15 amino acids. Trimming took off 4 bases at V and 0 bases at J, with 9 bases between the two ends. CDR1 and CDR2 from the germline V gene are SGHTA and FQGNSA. The CDR3 DNA follows: TGTGCCAGCAGCTCATTAAGGGCAACTAATGAAAAACTGTTTTTT. This codes for CASSSLRATNEKLFF.

This clonotype was observed a handful of times. V and J are TRBV10-2 and TRBJ2-7, with D perhaps given as TRBD1 or TRBD2 (6 bases each). Germline CDR1 and CDR2: WSHSY and SAAADI. The CDR3 consists of 14 residues. V gave up 7 bases and J gave up 0 bases, with 13 bases separating them. The CDR3 sequence: CASKGGGLSYEQYF. CDR3 coding DNA: TGCGCCAGCAAGGGGGGAGGTCTCTCCTACGAGCAGTACTTC.

At least ten counts were recorded for this clonotype. V and J are TRBV20-1 and TRBJ2-7; D uncertain. Between the trimmed V and J ends, which lost 6 bases and 2 bases, there was a span of 8 bases. The V gene's germline CDR1 is DFQATT and CDR2 SNEGSKA (reference sequence). CDR3 length: 11 residues. CDR3 sequence (DNA): TGCAGTGCAAGGACCCCCTACGAGCAGTACTTC. Its protein product is CSARTPYEQYF.

This clonotype was observed a few times. The V call is TRBV9, the J call TRBJ2-7, with unresolved D. CDR1 SGDLS and CDR2 YYNGEE come from the germline V gene. V was cut by 1 base and J by 2 bases, with 13 bases left in between. This CDR3 contains 15 residues. The CDR3 is CASSVSPDRAYEQYF. The CDR3, as DNA: TGTGCCAGCAGCGTATCTCCTGATCGAGCCTACGAGCAGTACTTC.

This clonotype was observed a handful of times. The rearrangement links TRBV20-1 to TRBJ1-1; D is unclear. The CDR3 extends over 14 amino acids. Trimming shortened V by 7 bases and J by 0 bases, and 15 bases separated the two germline ends. Germline lookup yields CDR1 DFQATT and CDR2 SNEGSKA (reference sequence). The CDR3 coding sequence is TGCAGTGTCTTAGGTCATTTCGTGAACACTGAAGCTTTCTTT. It encodes CSVLGHFVNTEAFF.

This clonotype occurred many times. Here the CDR3 DNA reads TGTGCCAGCAGCTACCGGGGGACCCAGTACTTC. Translation: CASSYRGTQYF. The J gene is TRBJ2-5, the V gene TRBV12-3 or TRBV12-4, with a weak D call TRBD2 (5 bases). This CDR3 region has 11 residues. V was trimmed by 6 bases and J by 7 bases, leaving 9 bases between them.

CDR3 sequence: CASSLREPNEQFF. The CDR3 region has the DNA TGTGCCAGCAGCCTTCGGGAGCCCAATGAGCAGTTCTTC. V and J are TRBV12-3 or TRBV12-4 and TRBJ2-1; tentatively, D is TRBD2 (6 bases). V shed 6 bases and J shed 6 bases, with 12 bases lying between them. This CDR3 is built from 13 residues.